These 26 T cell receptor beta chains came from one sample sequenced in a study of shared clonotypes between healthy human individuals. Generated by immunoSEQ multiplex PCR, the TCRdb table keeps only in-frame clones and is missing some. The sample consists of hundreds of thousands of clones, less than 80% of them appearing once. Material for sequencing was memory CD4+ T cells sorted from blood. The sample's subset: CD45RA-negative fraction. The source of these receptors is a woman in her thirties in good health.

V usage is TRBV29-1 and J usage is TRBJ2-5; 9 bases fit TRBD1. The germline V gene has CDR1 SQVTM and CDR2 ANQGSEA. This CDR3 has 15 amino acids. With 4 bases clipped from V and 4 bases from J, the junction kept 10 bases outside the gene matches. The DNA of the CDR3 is TGCAGCGTTGCAACCGGGACAGGGCTTCGAGAGACCCAGTACTTC. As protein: CSVATGTGLRETQYF.

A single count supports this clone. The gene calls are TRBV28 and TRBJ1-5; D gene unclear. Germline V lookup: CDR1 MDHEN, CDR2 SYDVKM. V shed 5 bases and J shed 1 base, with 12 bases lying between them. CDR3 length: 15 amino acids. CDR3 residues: CASSMGGQSNQPQHF. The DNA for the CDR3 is TGTGCCAGCAGTATGGGTGGTCAGAGCAATCAGCCCCAGCATTTT.

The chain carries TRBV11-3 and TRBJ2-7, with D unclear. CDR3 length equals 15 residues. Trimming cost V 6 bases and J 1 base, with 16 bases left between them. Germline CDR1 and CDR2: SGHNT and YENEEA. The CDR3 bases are TGTGCCAGCAGGGGTAGGAAGCGCGTTTCCTACGAGCAGTACTTC. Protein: CASRGRKRVSYEQYF.

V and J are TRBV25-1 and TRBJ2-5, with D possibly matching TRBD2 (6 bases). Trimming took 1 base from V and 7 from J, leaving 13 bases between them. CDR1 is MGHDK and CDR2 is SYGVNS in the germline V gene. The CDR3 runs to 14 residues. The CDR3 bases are TGTGCCAGCAGTGAATTAGATAGGGAGGTGACCCAGTACTTC. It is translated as CASSELDREVTQYF.

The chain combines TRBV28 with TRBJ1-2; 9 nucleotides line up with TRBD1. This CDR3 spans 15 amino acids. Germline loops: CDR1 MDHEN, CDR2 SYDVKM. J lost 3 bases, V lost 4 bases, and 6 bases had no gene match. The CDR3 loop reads CASSSSWTGDYGYTF. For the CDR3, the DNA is TGTGCCAGCAGTTCCTCTTGGACAGGGGACTATGGCTACACCTTC.

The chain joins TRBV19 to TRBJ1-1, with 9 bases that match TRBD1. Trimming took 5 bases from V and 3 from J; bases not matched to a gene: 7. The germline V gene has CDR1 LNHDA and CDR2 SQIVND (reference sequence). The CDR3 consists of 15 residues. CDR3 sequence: CASSLTGGGYTEAFF. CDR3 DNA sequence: TGTGCCAGTAGTCTAACAGGGGGCGGGTACACTGAAGCTTTCTTT.

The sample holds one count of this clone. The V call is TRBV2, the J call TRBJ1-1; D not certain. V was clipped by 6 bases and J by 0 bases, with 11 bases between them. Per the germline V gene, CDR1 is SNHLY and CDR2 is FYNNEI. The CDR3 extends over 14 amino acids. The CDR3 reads CASSQYTMNTEAFF. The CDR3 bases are TGTGCCAGCAGCCAATACACGATGAACACTGAAGCTTTCTTT.

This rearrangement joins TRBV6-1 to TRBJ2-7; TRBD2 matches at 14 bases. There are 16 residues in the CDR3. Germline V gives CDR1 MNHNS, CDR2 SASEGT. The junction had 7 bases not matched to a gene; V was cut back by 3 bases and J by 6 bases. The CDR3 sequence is CASSDQPGTSGSEQYF. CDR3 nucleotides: TGTGCCAGCAGTGACCAACCCGGGACTAGCGGGAGCGAGCAGTACTTC.

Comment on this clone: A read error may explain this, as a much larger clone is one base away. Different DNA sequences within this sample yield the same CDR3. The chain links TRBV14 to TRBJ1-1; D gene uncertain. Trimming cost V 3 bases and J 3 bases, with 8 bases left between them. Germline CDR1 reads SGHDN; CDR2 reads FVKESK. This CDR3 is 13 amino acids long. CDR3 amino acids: CASSHQRDTEAFF. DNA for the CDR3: TGTGCCAGCAGCCACCAGAGGGACACTGAAGCTTTCTTT.

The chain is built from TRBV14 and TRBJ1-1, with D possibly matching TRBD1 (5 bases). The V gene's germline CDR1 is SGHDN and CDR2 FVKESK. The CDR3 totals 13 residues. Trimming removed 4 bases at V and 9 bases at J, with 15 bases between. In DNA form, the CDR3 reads TGTGCCAGCAGCCCGCAGGGTGGAGGCCAAGCTTTCTTT. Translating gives CASSPQGGGQAFF.

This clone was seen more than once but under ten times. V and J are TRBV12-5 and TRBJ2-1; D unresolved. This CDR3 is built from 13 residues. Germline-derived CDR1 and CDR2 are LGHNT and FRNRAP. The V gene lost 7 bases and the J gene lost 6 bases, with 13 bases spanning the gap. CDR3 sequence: CASAPSGRNEQFF. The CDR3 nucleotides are TGTGCTAGTGCTCCATCCGGGCGCAATGAGCAGTTCTTC.

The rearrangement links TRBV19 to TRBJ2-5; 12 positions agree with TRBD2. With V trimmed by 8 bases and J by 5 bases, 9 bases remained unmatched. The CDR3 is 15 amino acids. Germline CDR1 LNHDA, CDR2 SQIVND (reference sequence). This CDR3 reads CASGTGLAGSETQYF. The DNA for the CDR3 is TGTGCCAGTGGTACGGGACTAGCGGGTTCGGAGACCCAGTACTTC.

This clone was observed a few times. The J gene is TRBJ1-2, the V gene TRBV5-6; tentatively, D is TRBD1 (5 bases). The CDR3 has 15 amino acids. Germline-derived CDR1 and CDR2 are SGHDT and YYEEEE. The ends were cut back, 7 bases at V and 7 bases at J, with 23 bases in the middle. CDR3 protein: CASWDAGTAVSGYTF. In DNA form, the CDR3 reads TGTGCCAGCTGGGACGCGGGAACGGCGGTTAGTGGCTACACCTTC. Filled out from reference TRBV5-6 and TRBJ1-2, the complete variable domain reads DAGVTQSPTHLIKTRGQQVTLRCSPKSGHDTVSWYQQALGQGPQFIFQYYEEEERQRGNFPDRFSGHQFPNYSSELNVNALLLGDSALYLCASWDAGTAVSGYTFGSGTRLTVV.

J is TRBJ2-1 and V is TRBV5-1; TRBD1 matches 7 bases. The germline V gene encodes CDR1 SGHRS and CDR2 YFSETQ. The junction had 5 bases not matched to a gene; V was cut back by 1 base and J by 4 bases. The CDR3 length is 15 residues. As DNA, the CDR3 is TGCGCCAGCAGCTTGCAGGGGGAACAGTACAATGAGCAGTTCTTC. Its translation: CASSLQGEQYNEQFF. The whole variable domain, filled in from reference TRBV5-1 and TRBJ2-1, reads KAGVTQTPRYLIKTRGQQVTLSCSPISGHRSVSWYQQTPGQGLQFLFEYFSETQRNKGNFPGRFSGRQFSNSRSEMNVSTLELGDSALYLCASSLQGEQYNEQFFGPGTRLTVL.

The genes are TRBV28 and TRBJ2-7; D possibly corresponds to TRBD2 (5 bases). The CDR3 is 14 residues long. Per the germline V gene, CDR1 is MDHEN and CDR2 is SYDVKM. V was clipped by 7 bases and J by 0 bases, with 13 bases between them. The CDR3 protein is CASNEGLSSYEQYF. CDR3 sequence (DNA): TGTGCCAGCAACGAGGGCCTTAGCTCCTACGAGCAGTACTTC.

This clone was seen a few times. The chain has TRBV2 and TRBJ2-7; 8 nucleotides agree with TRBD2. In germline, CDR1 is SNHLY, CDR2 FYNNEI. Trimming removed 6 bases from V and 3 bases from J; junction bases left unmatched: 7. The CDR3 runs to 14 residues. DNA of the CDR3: TGTGCCAGCAGGAGGATAGCGGGAATCTACGAGCAGTACTTC. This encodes CASRRIAGIYEQYF.

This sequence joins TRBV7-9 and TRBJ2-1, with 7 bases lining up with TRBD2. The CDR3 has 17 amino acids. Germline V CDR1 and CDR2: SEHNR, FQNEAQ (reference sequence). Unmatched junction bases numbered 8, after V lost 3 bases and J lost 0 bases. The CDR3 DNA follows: TGTGCCAGCAGCTTGCGCGGGGCGGGGGACTCCTACAATGAGCAGTTCTTC. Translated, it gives CASSLRGAGDSYNEQFF.

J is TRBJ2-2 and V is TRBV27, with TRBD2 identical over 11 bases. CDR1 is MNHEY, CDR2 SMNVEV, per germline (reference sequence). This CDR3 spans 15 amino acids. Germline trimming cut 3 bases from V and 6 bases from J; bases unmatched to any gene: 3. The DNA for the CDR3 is TGTGCCAGCAGTTTTCGACTAGCGGGACCCGGGGAGCTGTTTTTT. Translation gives CASSFRLAGPGELFF.

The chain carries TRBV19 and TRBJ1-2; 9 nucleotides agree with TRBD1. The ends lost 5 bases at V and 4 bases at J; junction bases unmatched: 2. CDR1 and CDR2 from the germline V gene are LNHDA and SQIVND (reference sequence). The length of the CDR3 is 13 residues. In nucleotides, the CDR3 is TGTGCCAGTAGTCAGGGACAGGGCTATGGCTACACCTTC. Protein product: CASSQGQGYGYTF.

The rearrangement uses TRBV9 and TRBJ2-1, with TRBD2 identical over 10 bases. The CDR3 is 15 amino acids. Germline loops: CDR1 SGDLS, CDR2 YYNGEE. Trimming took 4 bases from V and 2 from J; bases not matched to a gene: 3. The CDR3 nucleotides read TGTGCCAGCAGCCTCGGGACTAGCGCCTACAATGAGCAGTTCTTC. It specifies CASSLGTSAYNEQFF.

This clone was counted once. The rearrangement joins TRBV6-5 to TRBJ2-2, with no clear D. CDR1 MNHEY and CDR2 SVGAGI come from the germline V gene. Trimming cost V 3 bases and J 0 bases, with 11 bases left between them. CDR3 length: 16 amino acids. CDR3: CASSYNSATNTGELFF. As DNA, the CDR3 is TGTGCCAGCAGTTATAACAGCGCGACGAACACCGGGGAGCTGTTTTTT.

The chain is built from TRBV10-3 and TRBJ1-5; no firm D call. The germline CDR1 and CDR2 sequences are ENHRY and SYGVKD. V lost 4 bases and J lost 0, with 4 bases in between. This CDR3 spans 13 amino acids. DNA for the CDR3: TGTGCCATCAGTGTTAATAGCAATCAGCCCCAGCATTTT. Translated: CAISVNSNQPQHF.

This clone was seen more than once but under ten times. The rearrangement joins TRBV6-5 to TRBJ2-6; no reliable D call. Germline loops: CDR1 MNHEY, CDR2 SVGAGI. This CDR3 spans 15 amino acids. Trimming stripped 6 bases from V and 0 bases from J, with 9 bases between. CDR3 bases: TGTGCCAGCAGCCGAACACACTCTGGGGCCAACGTCCTGACTTTC. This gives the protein CASSRTHSGANVLTF.

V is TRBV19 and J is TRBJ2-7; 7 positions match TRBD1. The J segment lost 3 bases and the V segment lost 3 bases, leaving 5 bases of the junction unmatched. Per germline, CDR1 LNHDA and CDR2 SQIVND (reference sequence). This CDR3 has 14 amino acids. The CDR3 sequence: CASSIPGQNYEQYF. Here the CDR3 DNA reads TGTGCCAGTAGTATCCCGGGACAGAACTACGAGCAGTACTTC.

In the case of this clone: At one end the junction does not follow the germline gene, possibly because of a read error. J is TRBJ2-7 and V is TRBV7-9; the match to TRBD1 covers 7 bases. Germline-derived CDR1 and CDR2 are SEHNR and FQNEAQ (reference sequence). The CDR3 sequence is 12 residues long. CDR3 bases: TGTGCCAGCAGCCTTGACGGGCAGGGGGTGCTCTTC. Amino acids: CASSLDGQGVLF.

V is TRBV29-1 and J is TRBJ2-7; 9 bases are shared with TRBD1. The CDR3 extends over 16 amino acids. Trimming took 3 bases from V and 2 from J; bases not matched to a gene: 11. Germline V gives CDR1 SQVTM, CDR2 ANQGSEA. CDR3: CSVDLPTGQGAYEQYF. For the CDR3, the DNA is TGCAGCGTTGACCTCCCAACGGGACAGGGAGCCTACGAGCAGTACTTC.